The T cell receptor (beta chain) described here comes from a study of shared clonotypes between healthy human individuals. Concerning this clone itself: Its matching antigen is unknown.

Study-wide results and limits: Larger estimated richness was generally seen in naive subsets than in memory subsets.

Splitting of each subset's genomic DNA was done evenly across several immunoSEQ plates. Sequenced by immunoSEQ multiplex PCR; TCRdb stores in-frame clones only, minus some. Of about 2.2 million clones in the sample, 85% to 95% are singletons; the top ten hold over 1.5%. The naive CD8 fraction comprised CD45RO-negative cells positively selected for CCR7 and excluded terminally differentiated effector memory CD45RA+ cells. Looked up from germline, CDR1 is SGHNT and CDR2 is YENEEA. CDR3 size: 14 residues. Between the trimmed V and J ends, which lost 4 bases and 4 bases, there was a span of 12 bases. The sample comprised naive CD8+ T cells from PBMCs. The rearrangement uses TRBV11-3 and TRBJ2-3; tentatively, D is TRBD2 (6 bases). This receptor was obtained from a man younger than 35 in good health. Some clones in this sample may be carry-over from other donors' samples. The CDR3 sequence is CASSYGSSADTQYF. The CDR3 DNA is TGTGCCAGCAGCTACGGGAGTAGTGCAGATACGCAGTATTTT.